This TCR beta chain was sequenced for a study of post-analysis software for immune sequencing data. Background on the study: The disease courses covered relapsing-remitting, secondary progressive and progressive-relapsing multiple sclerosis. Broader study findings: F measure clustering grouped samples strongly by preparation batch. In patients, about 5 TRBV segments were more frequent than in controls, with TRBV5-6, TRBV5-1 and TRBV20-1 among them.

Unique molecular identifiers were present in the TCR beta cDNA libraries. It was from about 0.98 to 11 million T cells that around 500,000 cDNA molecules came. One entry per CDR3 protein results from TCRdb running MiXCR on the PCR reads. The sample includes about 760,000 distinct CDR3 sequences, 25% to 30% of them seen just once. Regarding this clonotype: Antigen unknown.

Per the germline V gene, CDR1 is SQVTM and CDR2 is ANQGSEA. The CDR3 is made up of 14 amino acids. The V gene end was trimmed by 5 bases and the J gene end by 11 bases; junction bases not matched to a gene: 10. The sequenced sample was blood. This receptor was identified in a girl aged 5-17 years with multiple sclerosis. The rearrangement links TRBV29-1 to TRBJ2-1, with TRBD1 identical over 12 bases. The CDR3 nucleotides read TGCAGCGTTTACGGGACAGGGGGCAGAAATAAGCAGTTCTTC. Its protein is CSVYGTGGRNKQFF.